The 26 T cell receptor beta chains below come from one sample, sequenced in a study of shared clonotypes between healthy human individuals. Produced via immunoSEQ multiplex PCR; TCRdb's table is partial and in-frame only. Of more than 900,000 clones in the sample, about 80% are singletons; the top ten hold more than 0.55%. The specimen was memory CD4+ T cells from PBMCs. The subset here: CD45RA-negative fraction. Every receptor here comes from a man younger than 30 in good health. Some clones in this sample may be carry-over from other donors' samples.

Of note for this clone: Other DNA sequences in the same sample also yield this CDR3. The chain joins TRBV7-9 to TRBJ2-1; D is ambiguous. V shed 0 bases and J shed 1 base, with 4 bases lying between them. From germline, CDR1 is SEHNR and CDR2 FQNEAQ (reference sequence). The CDR3 sequence is 14 residues long. This CDR3 reads CASSLAGSYNEQFF. For the CDR3, the DNA is TGTGCCAGCAGCTTAGCGGGGTCCTACAATGAGCAGTTCTTC. Using reference TRBV7-9 and TRBJ2-1 for the parts outside the CDR3, the full variable domain is DTGVSQNPRHKITKRGQNVTFRCDPISEHNRLYWYRQTLGQGPEFLTYFQNEAQLEKSRLLSDRFSAERPKGSFSTLEIQRTEQGDSAMYLCASSLAGSYNEQFFGPGTRLTVL.

The CDR3 is CASTEGSIADTQYF. CDR3 coding DNA: TGTGCCAGCACCGAGGGCAGCATTGCAGATACGCAGTATTTT. J is TRBJ2-3 and V is TRBV27, with a possible D match to TRBD2 (5 bases). CDR1 MNHEY and CDR2 SMNVEV come from the germline V gene (reference sequence). The CDR3 has 14 residues. With 7 bases removed from V and 4 bases from J, the gap between germline ends came to 15 bases.

This chain links TRBV19 with TRBJ2-3, with a weak D call TRBD2 (5 bases). Germline V gives CDR1 LNHDA, CDR2 SQIVND (reference sequence). The CDR3 has 16 amino acids. Between the trimmed V and J ends, which lost 4 bases and 2 bases, there was a span of 16 bases. The CDR3 reads CASSTYLSGYTDTQYF. In DNA, the CDR3 is TGTGCCAGTAGTACCTATTTGAGCGGATACACAGATACGCAGTATTTT.

This rearrangement joins TRBV11-2 to TRBJ2-7; 14 nucleotides match TRBD2. Trimming removed 6 bases from V and 3 bases from J; junction bases left unmatched: 4. The CDR3 length is 15 residues. Germline V lookup: CDR1 SGHAT, CDR2 FQNNGV. The CDR3 coding sequence is TGTGCCAGCAGACGGACTAGCGGGAGGAACTACGAGCAGTACTTC. This encodes CASRRTSGRNYEQYF.

The sample holds one count of this clone. This CDR3 is also generated by other DNA sequences in the sample. The rearrangement uses TRBV4-2 and TRBJ2-1, with D maybe TRBD2 (5 bases). Trimming took off 4 bases at V and 0 bases at J, with 10 bases between the two ends. The CDR3 is made up of 15 amino acids. The V gene's germline CDR1 is LGHNA and CDR2 YNFKEQ. CDR3 protein: CASSPSGSSYNEQFF. The DNA of the CDR3 is TGTGCCAGCAGCCCGAGTGGGAGCTCCTACAATGAGCAGTTCTTC.

This chain connects TRBV11-3 to TRBJ2-1; TRBD2 matches at 9 bases. The CDR3 totals 18 residues. The V segment lost 5 bases and the J segment 0 bases; nucleotides outside the gene matches: 11. Germline V lookup: CDR1 SGHNT, CDR2 YENEEA. CDR3 sequence (DNA): TGTGCCAGCAGCCACGGTCCGGGACTAGCAGACTCCTACAATGAGCAGTTCTTC. Its protein product is CASSHGPGLADSYNEQFF.

The gene calls are TRBV14 and TRBJ2-4, with 7 bases matching TRBD1. The CDR3 is made up of 17 amino acids. Germline CDR1 and CDR2: SGHDN and FVKESK. V was clipped by 3 bases and J by 5 bases; unmatched bases: 13. CDR3 sequence: CASSQTGELGGQNIQYF. The CDR3 nucleotides read TGTGCCAGCAGCCAGACCGGGGAGCTAGGGGGCCAAAACATTCAGTACTTC.

The V and J genes are TRBV2 and TRBJ2-2, with 9 nucleotides matching TRBD1. This CDR3 comprises 14 residues. Trimming removed 6 bases from V and 6 bases from J; junction bases left unmatched: 5. Germline-derived CDR1 and CDR2 are SNHLY and FYNNEI. The CDR3 nucleotides read TGTGCCAGCAGGGACAGGGGCTTGGCCGGGGAGCTGTTTTTT. It specifies CASRDRGLAGELFF.

There are many counts of this clone. The CDR3 nucleotides are TGTGCCAGCAGCCTATACCACCTGGGACAGGCTAACTATGGCTACACCTTC. It specifies CASSLYHLGQANYGYTF. V usage is TRBV28 and J usage is TRBJ1-2; TRBD1 matches 8 bases. The CDR3 sequence is 17 residues long. V lost 6 bases, J lost 0 bases, and 12 bases stayed unmatched. CDR1 and CDR2 from the germline V gene are MDHEN and SYDVKM.

This clone was recorded at least ten times. The sample holds other DNA sequences that translate to the same CDR3. The V and J genes are TRBV28 and TRBJ1-2; 8 nucleotides align to TRBD1. Germline V lookup: CDR1 MDHEN, CDR2 SYDVKM. V was clipped by 3 bases and J by 11 bases; unmatched bases: 2. The CDR3 loop spans 11 amino acids. The CDR3 nucleotides are TGTGCCAGCAGTTTCCACAGGGGGTACACCTTC. The encoded protein is CASSFHRGYTF.

J is TRBJ2-1 and V is TRBV28; a weak D match, TRBD2 (5 bases). The CDR3 length is 17 residues. V shed 6 bases and J shed 4 bases, with 22 bases lying between them. Germline CDR1 MDHEN, CDR2 SYDVKM. The CDR3, as DNA: TGTGCCAGCAGCCCTACCGCCGGACTGCTAACGTACAATGAGCAGTTCTTC. Translated, it gives CASSPTAGLLTYNEQFF.

As to this clone: Distinct nucleotide sequences in the sample also encode this CDR3. This chain joins TRBV9 and TRBJ2-2, with D unresolved. The V and J ends lost 2 bases and 3 bases respectively, with 5 bases between them. This CDR3 is built from 13 residues. In germline, CDR1 is SGDLS, CDR2 YYNGEE. The CDR3 DNA sequence: TGTGCCAGCAGCGTGGATTACACCGGGGAGCTGTTTTTT. This gives the protein CASSVDYTGELFF.

Comments on this clone: A far larger clone is only one base removed, so a read error is likely. Because the CDR3 is missing its conserved closing phenylalanine or tryptophan, this is likely a read error. The V call is TRBV29-1, the J call TRBJ1-2; possible D gene TRBD1, 5 bases. From germline, CDR1 is SQVTM and CDR2 ANQGSEA. Trimming took 0 bases from V and 4 from J, leaving 12 bases between them. The CDR3 runs to 14 residues. Here the CDR3 DNA reads TGCAGCGTTGAAGATGGGGACCGGGGCTATGGCTACACCCTC. Amino acids: CSVEDGDRGYGYTL.

Comment on this clone: A much larger clone lies one base from this, so it may be a read error. V is TRBV30 and J is TRBJ1-3, with 12 bases identical to TRBD1. The CDR3 consists of 16 residues. CDR1 GTSNPN and CDR2 SVGIG come from the germline V gene (reference sequence). The CDR3 DNA is TGTGCCTGGAGCCGGGACAGGGGGCTTGGTGGAGACACCATATATTTT. It translates to CAWSRDRGLGGDTIYF.

The chain combines TRBV5-4 with TRBJ1-2, with D possibly TRBD1 on 6 matching bases. V lost 1 base and J 7 bases, leaving 8 bases between the germline ends. This CDR3 has 12 amino acids. Germline V lookup: CDR1 SGHNT, CDR2 YYREEE (reference sequence). This chain's CDR3 is CASSLTGPGYTF. The CDR3 DNA is TGTGCCAGCAGCTTGACAGGGCCTGGCTACACCTTC.

The rearrangement joins TRBV6-1 to TRBJ2-3; D is unclear. Per germline, CDR1 MNHNS and CDR2 SASEGT. V lost 4 bases to trimming and J lost 5 bases, with 13 bases between them. The CDR3 is 14 amino acids. The CDR3 protein is CASSASAHRDTQYF. The CDR3, as DNA: TGTGCCAGCAGTGCGTCGGCCCACAGAGATACGCAGTATTTT.

In regard to this clone: A far larger clone is a single base away, which makes a read error likely. The chain joins TRBV28 to TRBJ2-2; 14 nucleotides line up with TRBD2. CDR1 and CDR2 from the germline V gene are MDHEN and SYDVKM. The CDR3 contains 18 residues. This CDR3 reads CASSQLGLAGAGTGEPFF. The CDR3 DNA reads as TGTGCCAGCAGTCAGCTGGGACTAGCGGGAGCAGGCACCGGGGAGCCGTTTTTT.

The rearrangement joins TRBV5-5 to TRBJ1-1; D is ambiguous. With 2 bases removed from V and 7 bases from J, the gap between germline ends came to 12 bases. Germline CDR1 is SGHKS and CDR2 is YYEKEE (reference sequence). The CDR3 is 13 amino acids. The CDR3 DNA follows: TGTGCCAGCAGCTTAGGCGTCTACAGTGAAGCTTTCTTT. Translating it yields CASSLGVYSEAFF.

Only a few counts were recorded for this clone. V and J are TRBV28 and TRBJ1-1; D may be TRBD1 (5 bases). This CDR3 has 14 amino acids. Germline CDR1 MDHEN, CDR2 SYDVKM. V lost 5 bases to trimming and J lost 8 bases, with 18 bases between them. The CDR3 sequence: CASSRDGTRVEAFF. The CDR3 DNA sequence: TGTGCCAGCAGTCGGGACGGTACGAGGGTGGAAGCTTTCTTT. Supplemented by reference TRBV28 and TRBJ1-1, the full variable domain reads DVKVTQSSRYLVKRTGEKVFLECVQDMDHENMFWYRQDPGLGLRLIYFSYDVKMKEKGDIPEGYSVSREKKERFSLILESASTNQTSMYLCASSRDGTRVEAFFGQGTRLTVV.

This clone was seen a few times. Since a much larger clone is just one base distant, this may be a read error. This rearrangement joins TRBV29-1 to TRBJ1-1, with D maybe TRBD1 (5 bases). The germline gives CDR1 SQVTM, CDR2 ANQGSEA. The CDR3 extends over 12 amino acids. CDR3 nucleotides: TGCAGCGTTGAGCCGGGGGGAACTGAAGCTTCCTTT. Translation: CSVEPGGTEASF.

This clone occurred a few times. Its ends do not fully match the called genes, so a read error is possible. CDR3 in amino acids: CASSEGRGRKSPLHF. CDR3 nucleotides: TGTGCCAGCAGCGAAGGCCGGGGAAGGAAATCACCCCTCCACTTT. The chain joins TRBV2 to TRBJ1-6, with D unclear. From germline, CDR1 is SNHLY and CDR2 FYNNEI. The CDR3 contains 15 residues.

About this clone itself: A far larger clone is only one base removed, so a read error is likely. This sample also contains other DNA sequences that code for the same CDR3. The chain carries TRBV6-5 and TRBJ2-7, with 9 bases matching TRBD2. This CDR3 spans 15 amino acids. V dropped 7 bases and J dropped 4; count of bases not matched to a gene: 11. In germline, CDR1 is MNHEY, CDR2 SVGAGI. The chain's CDR3 is CASNPAGGLTYEQYF. CDR3 sequence (DNA): TGTGCCAGCAATCCAGCGGGAGGACTGACGTACGAGCAGTACTTC.

On this clone itself: Other DNA sequences of this sample code for an identical CDR3. The chain recombines TRBV7-2 with TRBJ1-5; possible D gene TRBD1, 6 bases. V was pared by 1 base and J by 0 bases, with 7 bases between. The CDR3 is 15 residues long. Per the germline V gene, CDR1 is SGHTA and CDR2 is FQGNSA. As DNA, the CDR3 is TGTGCCAGCAGCTTAGGAGGGGGTAGCAATCAGCCCCAGCATTTT. It yields the protein CASSLGGGSNQPQHF.

This chain links TRBV2 with TRBJ1-1, with TRBD1 identical over 7 bases. The CDR3 spans 13 residues. Germline CDR1 and CDR2: SNHLY and FYNNEI. Trimming at V came to 7 bases and at J to 0 bases, leaving 2 bases not matched to a gene. CDR3: CASIGTVNTEAFF. As DNA, the CDR3 is TGTGCCAGCATCGGGACAGTGAACACTGAAGCTTTCTTT.

This clone was seen more than once but under ten times. The chain joins TRBV10-3 to TRBJ1-5, with 10 nucleotides matching TRBD1. After removal of 6 bases from V and 2 bases from J, the junction contained 4 bases not matched to a gene. This CDR3 is 15 amino acids long. CDR1 and CDR2 (germline): ENHRY, SYGVKD. CDR3 nucleotide sequence: TGTGCCATCAGGGGGACAGGGGATGGCAATCAGCCCCAGCATTTT. This translates into CAIRGTGDGNQPQHF.

The J gene is TRBJ2-7, the V gene TRBV5-1; 7 bases match TRBD1. V shed 0 bases and J 5 bases; nucleotides not matched to a gene: 8. CDR3 length: 15 residues. CDR1 is SGHRS and CDR2 is YFSETQ in the germline V gene. CDR3 region: CASSLGTGAINEQYF. DNA for the CDR3: TGCGCCAGCAGCTTGGGAACAGGGGCTATCAACGAGCAGTACTTC.